This T cell receptor (beta chain) derives from a study of T cell repertoires in cytomegalovirus infection. Study-wide context: From public TCR beta signatures came an indication of both CMV infection and matching HLA type.

The table lists this clonotype with a few counts. Its antigen is unknown. Each CDR3 protein is one row after TCRdb ran MiXCR on the reads. Here the sample spans 680,000 or so distinct CDR3 sequences, around 31% being singletons. Germline V gene data show CDR1 as SGHAT and CDR2 as FQNNGV. The CDR3 has 15 residues. V trimming: 1 base; J trimming: 10 bases; junction bases outside the gene matches: 5. Overall study results and limits: What dominated the ex vivo response were HLA-C-restricted CMV-specific TCR beta clonotypes.

The material sequenced was cultured PBMCs, taken from culture after CMV antigen stimulation. The chain joins TRBV11-2 to TRBJ2-1; TRBD2 matches at 12 bases. The origin of this receptor is a human donor in good health (CMV status not recorded). Some clones in this sample may be carry-over from other donors' samples. In DNA, the CDR3 is TGTGCCAGCAGCTTAGGACTAGCGGGAGTAGGGGAGCAGTTCTTC. Amino acid sequence: CASSLGLAGVGEQFF. Supplemented by reference TRBV11-2 and TRBJ2-1, the full variable domain reads EAGVAQSPRYKIIEKRQSVAFWCNPISGHATLYWYQQILGQGPKLLIQFQNNGVVDDSQLPKDRFSAERLKGVDSTLKIQPAKLEDSAVYLCASSLGLAGVGEQFFGPGTRLTVL.